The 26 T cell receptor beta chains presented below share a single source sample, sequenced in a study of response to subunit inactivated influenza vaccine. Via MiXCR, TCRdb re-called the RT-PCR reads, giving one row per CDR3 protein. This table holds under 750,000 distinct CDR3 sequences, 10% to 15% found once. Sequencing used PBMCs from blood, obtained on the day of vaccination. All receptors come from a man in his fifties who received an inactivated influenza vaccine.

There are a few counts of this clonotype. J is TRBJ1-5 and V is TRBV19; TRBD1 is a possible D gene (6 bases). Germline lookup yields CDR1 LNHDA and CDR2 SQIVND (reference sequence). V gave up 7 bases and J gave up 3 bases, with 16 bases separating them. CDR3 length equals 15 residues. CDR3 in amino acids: CASNPTGVVNQPQHF. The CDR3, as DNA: TGTGCCAGTAATCCGACAGGAGTGGTCAATCAGCCCCAGCATTTT.

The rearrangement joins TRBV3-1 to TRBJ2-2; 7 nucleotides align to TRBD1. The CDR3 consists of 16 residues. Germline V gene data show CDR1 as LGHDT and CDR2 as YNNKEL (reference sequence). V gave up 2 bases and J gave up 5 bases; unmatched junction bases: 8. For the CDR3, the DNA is TGTGCCAGCAGCCAAAACCTGAGGGGGCCAACCGGGGAGCTGTTTTTT. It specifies CASSQNLRGPTGELFF.

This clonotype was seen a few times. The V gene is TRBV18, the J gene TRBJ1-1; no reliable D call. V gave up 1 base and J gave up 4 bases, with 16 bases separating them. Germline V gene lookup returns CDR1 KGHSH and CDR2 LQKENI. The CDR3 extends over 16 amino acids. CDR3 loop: CASSPRAVRGGTEAFF. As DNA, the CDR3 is TGTGCCAGCTCACCACGGGCAGTCCGAGGAGGCACTGAAGCTTTCTTT.

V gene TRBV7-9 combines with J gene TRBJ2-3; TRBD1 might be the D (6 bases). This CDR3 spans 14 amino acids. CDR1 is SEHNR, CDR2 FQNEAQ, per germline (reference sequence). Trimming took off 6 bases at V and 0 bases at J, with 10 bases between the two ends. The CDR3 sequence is CASRTGHSTDTQYF. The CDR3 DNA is TGTGCCAGCAGGACAGGCCATAGCACAGATACGCAGTATTTT.

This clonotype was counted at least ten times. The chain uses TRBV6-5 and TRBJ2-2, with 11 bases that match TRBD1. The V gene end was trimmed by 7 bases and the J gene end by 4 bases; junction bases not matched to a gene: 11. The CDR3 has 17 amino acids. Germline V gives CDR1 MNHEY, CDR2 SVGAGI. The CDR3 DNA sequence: TGTGCCAGCAAACCAATGGCCGGGACAGGGGGCACCGGGGAGCTGTTTTTT. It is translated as CASKPMAGTGGTGELFF.

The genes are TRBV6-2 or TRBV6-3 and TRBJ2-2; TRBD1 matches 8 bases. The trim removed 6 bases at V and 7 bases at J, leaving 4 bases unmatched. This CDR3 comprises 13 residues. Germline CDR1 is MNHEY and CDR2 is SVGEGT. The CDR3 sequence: CASRTQGGGELFF. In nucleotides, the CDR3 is TGTGCCAGCAGAACACAGGGGGGCGGGGAGCTGTTTTTT.

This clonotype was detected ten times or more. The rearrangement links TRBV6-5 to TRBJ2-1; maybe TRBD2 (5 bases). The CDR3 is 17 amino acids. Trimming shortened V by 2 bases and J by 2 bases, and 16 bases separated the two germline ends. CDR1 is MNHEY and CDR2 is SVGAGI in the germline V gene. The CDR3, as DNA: TGTGCCAGCAGTTACAAGTCCACTAGGGTCCCCTACAATGAGCAGTTCTTC. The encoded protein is CASSYKSTRVPYNEQFF.

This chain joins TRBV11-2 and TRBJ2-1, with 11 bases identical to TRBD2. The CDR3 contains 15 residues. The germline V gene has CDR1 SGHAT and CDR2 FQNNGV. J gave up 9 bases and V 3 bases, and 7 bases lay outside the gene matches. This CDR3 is CASSFLAGGMSEQFF. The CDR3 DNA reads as TGTGCCAGCAGCTTCCTAGCGGGGGGTATGAGTGAGCAGTTCTTC.

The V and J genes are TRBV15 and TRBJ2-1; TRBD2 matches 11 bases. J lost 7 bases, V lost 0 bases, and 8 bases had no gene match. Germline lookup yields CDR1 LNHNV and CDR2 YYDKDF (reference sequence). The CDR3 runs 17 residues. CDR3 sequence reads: CATSRDILAGEGNEQFF. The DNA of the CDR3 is TGTGCCACCAGCAGAGATATACTAGCGGGAGAGGGTAATGAGCAGTTCTTC.

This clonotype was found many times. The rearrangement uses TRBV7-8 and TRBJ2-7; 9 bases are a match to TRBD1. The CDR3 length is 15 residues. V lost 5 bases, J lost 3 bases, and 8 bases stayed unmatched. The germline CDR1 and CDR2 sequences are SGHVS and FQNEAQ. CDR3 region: CASSPRGQGNYEQYF. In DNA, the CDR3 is TGTGCCAGCAGCCCGCGGGGACAGGGCAACTACGAGCAGTACTTC. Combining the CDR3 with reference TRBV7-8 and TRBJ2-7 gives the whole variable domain GAGVSQSPRYKVAKRGQDVALRCDPISGHVSLFWYQQALGQGPEFLTYFQNEAQLDKSGLPSDRFFAERPEGSVSTLKIQRTQQEDSAVYLCASSPRGQGNYEQYFGPGTRLTVT.

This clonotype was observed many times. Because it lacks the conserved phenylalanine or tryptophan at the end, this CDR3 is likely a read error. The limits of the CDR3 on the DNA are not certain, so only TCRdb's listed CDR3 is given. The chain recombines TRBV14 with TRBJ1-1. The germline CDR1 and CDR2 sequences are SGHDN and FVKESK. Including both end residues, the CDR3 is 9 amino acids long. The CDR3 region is CASSPDCGT.

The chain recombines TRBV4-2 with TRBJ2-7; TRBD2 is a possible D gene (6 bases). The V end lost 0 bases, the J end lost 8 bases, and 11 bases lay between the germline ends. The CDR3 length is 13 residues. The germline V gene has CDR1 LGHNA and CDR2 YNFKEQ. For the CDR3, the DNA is TGTGCCAGCAGCCAAGATAGCGGCAAAAAGCAGTACTTC. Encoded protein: CASSQDSGKKQYF.

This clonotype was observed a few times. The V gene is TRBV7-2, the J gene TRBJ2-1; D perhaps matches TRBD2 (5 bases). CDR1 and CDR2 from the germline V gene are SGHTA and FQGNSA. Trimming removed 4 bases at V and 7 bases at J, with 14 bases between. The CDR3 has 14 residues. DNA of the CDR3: TGTGCCAGCAGCTCCGCTAGCTTCGGGAATGAGCAGTTCTTC. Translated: CASSSASFGNEQFF.

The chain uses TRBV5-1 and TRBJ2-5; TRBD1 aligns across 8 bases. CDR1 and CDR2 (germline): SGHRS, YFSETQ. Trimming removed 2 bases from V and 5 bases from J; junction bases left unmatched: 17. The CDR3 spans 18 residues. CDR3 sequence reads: CASSFGLGQGRRRETQYF. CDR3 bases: TGCGCCAGCAGCTTCGGCCTAGGACAGGGCAGACGAAGGGAGACCCAGTACTTC.

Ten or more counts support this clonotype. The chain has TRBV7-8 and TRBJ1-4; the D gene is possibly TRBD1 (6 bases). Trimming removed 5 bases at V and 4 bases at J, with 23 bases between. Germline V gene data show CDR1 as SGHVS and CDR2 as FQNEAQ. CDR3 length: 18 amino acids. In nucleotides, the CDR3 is TGTGCCAGCAGCCTAACGTACTTTCCCGGGACATATAATGAAAAACTGTTTTTT. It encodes CASSLTYFPGTYNEKLFF.

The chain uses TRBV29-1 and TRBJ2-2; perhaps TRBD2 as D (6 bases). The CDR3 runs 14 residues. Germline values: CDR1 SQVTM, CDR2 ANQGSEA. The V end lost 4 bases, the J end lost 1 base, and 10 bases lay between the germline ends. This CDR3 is CSVGGGVNTGELFF. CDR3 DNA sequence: TGCAGCGTTGGGGGCGGGGTGAACACCGGGGAGCTGTTTTTT.

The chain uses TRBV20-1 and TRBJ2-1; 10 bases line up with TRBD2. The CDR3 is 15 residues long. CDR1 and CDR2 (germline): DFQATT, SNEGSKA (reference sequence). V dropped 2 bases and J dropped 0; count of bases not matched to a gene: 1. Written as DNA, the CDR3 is TGCAGTGCTAGACCTAGCGGGAGCTCCTACAATGAGCAGTTCTTC. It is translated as CSARPSGSSYNEQFF.

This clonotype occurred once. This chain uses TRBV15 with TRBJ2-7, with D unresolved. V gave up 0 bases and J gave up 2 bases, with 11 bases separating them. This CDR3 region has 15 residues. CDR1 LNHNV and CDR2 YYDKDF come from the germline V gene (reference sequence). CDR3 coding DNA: TGTGCCACCAGCAGAGAGGGTGACTCTCCCTACGAGCAGTACTTC. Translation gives CATSREGDSPYEQYF.

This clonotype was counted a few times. DNA of the CDR3: TGTGCCAGCAGCCAGACTAGCGGGATAGATACGCAGTATTTT. Translation gives CASSQTSGIDTQYF. J is TRBJ2-3 and V is TRBV12-3 or TRBV12-4, with 11 bases lining up with TRBD2. The ends lost 6 bases at V and 5 bases at J; junction bases unmatched: 4. This CDR3 contains 14 residues.

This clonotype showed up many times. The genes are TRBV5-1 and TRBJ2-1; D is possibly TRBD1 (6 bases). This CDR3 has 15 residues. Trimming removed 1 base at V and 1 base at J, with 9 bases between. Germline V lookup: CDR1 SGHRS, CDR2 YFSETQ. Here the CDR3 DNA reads TGCGCCAGCAGCTTGTCAGGGGCTTCCTACAATGAGCAGTTCTTC. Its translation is CASSLSGASYNEQFF.

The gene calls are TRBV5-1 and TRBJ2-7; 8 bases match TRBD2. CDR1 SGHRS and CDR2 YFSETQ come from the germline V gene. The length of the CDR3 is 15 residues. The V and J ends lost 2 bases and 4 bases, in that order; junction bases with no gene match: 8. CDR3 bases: TGCGCCAGCAGCTTAGGCGCGGGAGGAAGGTACGAGCAGTACTTC. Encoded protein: CASSLGAGGRYEQYF. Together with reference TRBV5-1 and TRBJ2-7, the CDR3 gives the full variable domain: KAGVTQTPRYLIKTRGQQVTLSCSPISGHRSVSWYQQTPGQGLQFLFEYFSETQRNKGNFPGRFSGRQFSNSRSEMNVSTLELGDSALYLCASSLGAGGRYEQYFGPGTRLTVT.

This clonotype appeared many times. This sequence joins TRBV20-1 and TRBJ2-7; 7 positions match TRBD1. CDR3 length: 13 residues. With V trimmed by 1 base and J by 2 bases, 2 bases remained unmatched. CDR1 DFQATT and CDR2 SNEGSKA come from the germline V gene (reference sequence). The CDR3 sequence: CSARGQGAYEQYF. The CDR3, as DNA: TGCAGTGCTAGAGGGCAGGGGGCCTACGAGCAGTACTTC.

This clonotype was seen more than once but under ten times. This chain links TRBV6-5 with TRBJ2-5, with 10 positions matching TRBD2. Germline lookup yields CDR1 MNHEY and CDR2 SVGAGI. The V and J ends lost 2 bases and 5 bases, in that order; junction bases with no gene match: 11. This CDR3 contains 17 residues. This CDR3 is CASSYSSASGRGETQYF. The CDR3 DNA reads TGTGCCAGCAGTTACAGTAGCGCTAGCGGGAGAGGGGAGACCCAGTACTTC.

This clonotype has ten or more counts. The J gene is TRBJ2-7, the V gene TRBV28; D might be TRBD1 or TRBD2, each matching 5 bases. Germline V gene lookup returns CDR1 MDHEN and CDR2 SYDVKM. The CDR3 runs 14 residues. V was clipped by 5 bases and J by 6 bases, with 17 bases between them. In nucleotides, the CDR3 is TGTGCCAGCAGTCCCCGACCCGGTGGGGGCGAGCAGTACTTC. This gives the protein CASSPRPGGGEQYF.

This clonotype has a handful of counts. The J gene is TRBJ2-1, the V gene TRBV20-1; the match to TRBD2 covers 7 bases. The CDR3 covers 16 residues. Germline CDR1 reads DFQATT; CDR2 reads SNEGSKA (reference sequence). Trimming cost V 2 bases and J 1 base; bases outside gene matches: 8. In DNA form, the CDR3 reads TGCAGTGCTAGAATTCGGTCTAGCGGTTCCTACAATGAGCAGTTCTTC. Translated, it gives CSARIRSSGSYNEQFF.

In DNA form, the CDR3 reads TGTGCCAGCAGTTTTAGCGACAGGGGCGCTGAAGCTTTCTTT. Protein sequence: CASSFSDRGAEAFF. The V call is TRBV7-9, the J call TRBJ1-1; TRBD1 agrees at 8 bases. The CDR3 has 14 amino acids. Unmatched junction bases numbered 9, after V lost 6 bases and J lost 6 bases. Germline V gene data show CDR1 as SEHNR and CDR2 as FQNEAQ (reference sequence).